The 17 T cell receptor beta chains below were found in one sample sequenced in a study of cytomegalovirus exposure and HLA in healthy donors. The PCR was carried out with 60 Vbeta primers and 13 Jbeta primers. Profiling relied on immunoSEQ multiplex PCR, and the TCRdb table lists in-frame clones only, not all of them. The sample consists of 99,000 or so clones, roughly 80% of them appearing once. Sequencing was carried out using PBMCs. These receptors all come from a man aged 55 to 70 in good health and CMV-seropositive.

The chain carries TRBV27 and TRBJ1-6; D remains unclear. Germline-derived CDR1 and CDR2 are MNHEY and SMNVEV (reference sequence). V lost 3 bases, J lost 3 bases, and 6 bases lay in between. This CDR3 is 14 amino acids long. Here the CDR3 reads CASSLHGYNSPLHF. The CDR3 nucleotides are TGTGCCAGCAGTTTGCACGGCTATAATTCACCCCTCCACTTT.

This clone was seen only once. The CDR3 sequence is CASSPTWGGYNEQFF. The DNA for the CDR3 is TGTGCCAGCAGCCCCACGTGGGGGGGCTACAATGAGCAGTTCTTC. The V call is TRBV9, the J call TRBJ2-1, with TRBD2 identical over 7 bases. There are 15 residues in the CDR3. CDR1 and CDR2 from the germline V gene are SGDLS and YYNGEE. The V segment lost 4 bases and the J segment 3 bases; nucleotides outside the gene matches: 7. Complete variable domain (other parts from reference TRBV9 and TRBJ2-1): DSGVTQTPKHLITATGQRVTLRCSPRSGDLSVYWYQQSLDQGLQFLIQYYNGEERAKGNILERFSAQQFPDLHSELNLSSLELGDSALYFCASSPTWGGYNEQFFGPGTRLTVL.

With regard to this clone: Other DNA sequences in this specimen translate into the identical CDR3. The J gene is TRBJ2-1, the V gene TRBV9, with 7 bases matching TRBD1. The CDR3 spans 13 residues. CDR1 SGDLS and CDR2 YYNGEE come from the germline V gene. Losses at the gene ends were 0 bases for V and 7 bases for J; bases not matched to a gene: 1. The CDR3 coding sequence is TGTGCCAGCAGCGTAGAACAGGGGAATGAGCAGTTCTTC. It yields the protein CASSVEQGNEQFF.

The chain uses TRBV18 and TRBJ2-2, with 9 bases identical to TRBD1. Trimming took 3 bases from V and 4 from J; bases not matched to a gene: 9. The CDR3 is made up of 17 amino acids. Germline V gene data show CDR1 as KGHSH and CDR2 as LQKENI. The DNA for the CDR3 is TGTGCCAGCTCACCTGGACAGGGGTTCCCTATCACCGGGGAGCTGTTTTTT. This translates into CASSPGQGFPITGELFF.

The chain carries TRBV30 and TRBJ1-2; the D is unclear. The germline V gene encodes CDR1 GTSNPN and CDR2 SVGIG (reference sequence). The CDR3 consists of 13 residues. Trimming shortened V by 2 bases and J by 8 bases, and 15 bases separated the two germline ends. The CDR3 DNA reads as TGTGCCTGGAGTACCGACGTGGAGGGCGGCTACACCTTC. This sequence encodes CAWSTDVEGGYTF.

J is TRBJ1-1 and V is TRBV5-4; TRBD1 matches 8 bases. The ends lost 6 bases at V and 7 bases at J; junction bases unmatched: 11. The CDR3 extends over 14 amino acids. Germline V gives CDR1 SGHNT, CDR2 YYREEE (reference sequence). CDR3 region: CASNFGGQGFEAFF. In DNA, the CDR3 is TGTGCCAGCAATTTTGGCGGACAGGGCTTTGAAGCTTTCTTT.

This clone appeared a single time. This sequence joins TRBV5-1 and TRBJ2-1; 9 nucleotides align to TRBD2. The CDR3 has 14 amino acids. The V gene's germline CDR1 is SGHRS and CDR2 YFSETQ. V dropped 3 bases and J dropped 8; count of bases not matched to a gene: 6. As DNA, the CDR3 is TGCGCCAGCAGCTCGTTAGCGGGGGTTTATGAGCAGTTCTTC. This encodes CASSSLAGVYEQFF.

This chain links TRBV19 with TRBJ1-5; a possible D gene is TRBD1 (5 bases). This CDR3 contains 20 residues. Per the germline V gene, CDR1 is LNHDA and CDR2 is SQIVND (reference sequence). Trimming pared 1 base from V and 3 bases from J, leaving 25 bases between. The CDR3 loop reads CASSIAPPGGGYGDNQPQHF. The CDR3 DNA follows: TGTGCCAGTAGTATAGCCCCGCCGGGGGGGGGATACGGGGACAATCAGCCCCAGCATTTT.

The CDR3 sequence is CASSTLTSAGGYADTQYF. As DNA, the CDR3 is TGTGCCAGCAGCACCCTGACTAGCGCGGGGGGGTACGCAGATACGCAGTATTTT. V gene TRBV5-4 combines with J gene TRBJ2-3; the match to TRBD2 covers 9 bases. The CDR3 has 18 amino acids. Germline lookup yields CDR1 SGHNT and CDR2 YYREEE (reference sequence). V shed 4 bases, J shed 4 bases, and the junction held 16 bases outside the gene matches.

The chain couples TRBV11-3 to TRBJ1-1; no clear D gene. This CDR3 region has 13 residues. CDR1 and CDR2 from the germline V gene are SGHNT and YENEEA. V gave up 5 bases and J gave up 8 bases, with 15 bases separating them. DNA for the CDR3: TGTGCCAGCAGCCCTACCCTCAGGCCAGAAGCTTTCTTT. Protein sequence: CASSPTLRPEAFF.

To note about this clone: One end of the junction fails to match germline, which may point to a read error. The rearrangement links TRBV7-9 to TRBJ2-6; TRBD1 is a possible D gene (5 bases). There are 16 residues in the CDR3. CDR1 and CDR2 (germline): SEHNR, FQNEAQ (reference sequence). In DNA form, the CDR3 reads TGTTCCAGCAGCCCAGTCCAGGGCTCTGGGGCCAACGTCCTGACTTTC. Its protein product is CSSSPVQGSGANVLTF. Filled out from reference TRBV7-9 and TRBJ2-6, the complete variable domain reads DTGVSQNPRHKITKRGQNVTFRCDPISEHNRLYWYRQTLGQGPEFLTYFQNEAQLEKSRLLSDRFSAERPKGSFSTLEIQRTEQGDSAMYLCSSSPVQGSGANVLTFGAGSRLTVL.

The CDR3 DNA is TGCGCCAGCAGCTGGGGACAGGGAAAGGAGACCCAGTACTTC. It encodes CASSWGQGKETQYF. The V and J genes are TRBV5-1 and TRBJ2-5; 9 nucleotides match TRBD1. The CDR3 extends over 14 amino acids. Germline V CDR1 and CDR2: SGHRS, YFSETQ. The V gene end was trimmed by 3 bases and the J gene end by 5 bases; junction bases not matched to a gene: 5.

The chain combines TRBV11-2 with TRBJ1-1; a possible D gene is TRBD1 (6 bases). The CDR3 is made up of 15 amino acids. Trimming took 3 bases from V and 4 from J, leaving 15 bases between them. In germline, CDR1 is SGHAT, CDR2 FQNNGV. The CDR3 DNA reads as TGTGCCAGCAGCTTCGCAGGGGAGATTGGCACTGAAGCTTTCTTT. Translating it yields CASSFAGEIGTEAFF.

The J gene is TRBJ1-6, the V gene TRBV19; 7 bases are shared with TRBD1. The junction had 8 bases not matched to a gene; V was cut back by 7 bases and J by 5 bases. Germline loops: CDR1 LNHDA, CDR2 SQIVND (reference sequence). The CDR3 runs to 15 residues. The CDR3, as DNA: TGTGCCAGTAACTCCGGGACAGTCCATAATTCACCCCTCCACTTT. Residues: CASNSGTVHNSPLHF.

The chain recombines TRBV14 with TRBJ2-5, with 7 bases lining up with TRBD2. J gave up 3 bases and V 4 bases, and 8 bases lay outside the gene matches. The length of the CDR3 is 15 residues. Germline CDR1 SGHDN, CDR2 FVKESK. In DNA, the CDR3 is TGTGCCAGCAGCCGGAGGGGAGGGAGGGAAGAGACCCAGTACTTC. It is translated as CASSRRGGREETQYF. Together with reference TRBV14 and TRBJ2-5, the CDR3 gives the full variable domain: EAGVTQFPSHSVIEKGQTVTLRCDPISGHDNLYWYRRVMGKEIKFLLHFVKESKQDESGMPNNRFLAERTGGTYSTLKVQPAELEDSGVYFCASSRRGGREETQYFGPGTRLLVL.

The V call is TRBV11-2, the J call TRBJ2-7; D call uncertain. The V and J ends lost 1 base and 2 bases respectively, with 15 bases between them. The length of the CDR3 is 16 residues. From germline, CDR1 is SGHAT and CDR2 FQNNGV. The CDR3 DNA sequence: TGTGCCAGCAGCTTAGGATTGTCATTGCAGGCCTACGAGCAGTACTTC. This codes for CASSLGLSLQAYEQYF.

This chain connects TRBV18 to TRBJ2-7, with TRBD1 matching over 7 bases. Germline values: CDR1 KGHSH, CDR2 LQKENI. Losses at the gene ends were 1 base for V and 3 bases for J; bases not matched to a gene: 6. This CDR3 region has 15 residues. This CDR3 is CASSPLSGGDYEQYF. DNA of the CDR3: TGTGCCAGCTCACCACTATCAGGGGGTGACTACGAGCAGTACTTC.